The clone carrying this TCR beta chain was observed many times. The data were obtained in a study of human T cells and chemical hapten exposure. As for time point: pre-sensitization, week 0. Documented treatment: therapeutic diphenylcyclopropenone sensitization with weekly scalp DPC. Germline V lookup: CDR1 MGHRA, CDR2 YSYEKL. This CDR3 is 13 amino acids long. Trimming pared 4 bases from V and 4 bases from J, leaving 10 bases between. TCRdb fed the RACE reads into MiXCR, producing one record per CDR3 protein. The table records a few hundred thousand distinct CDR3 sequences, over 7.5% of them present only once.

Sequencing used whole blood, obtained in connection with sensitization to the hapten diphenylcyclopropenone (DPC). The chain recombines TRBV4-1 with TRBJ1-2, with D hard to call. This receptor was obtained from a man between 18 and 29 years old with alopecia areata. Some clones in this sample may be carry-over from other donors' samples. The CDR3 spells CASSPSGSYGYTF. The CDR3 bases are TGCGCCAGCAGCCCCTCCGGGAGCTATGGCTACACCTTC.